This TCR beta chain was recorded in a study of cytomegalovirus exposure and HLA in healthy donors. Findings and caveats of the study: In a later analysis, V- and J-gene trimming of beta chains associated with a DCLRE1C missense variant, replicated independently. Associated with cytomegalovirus, according to the listing, were 164 TCR beta chains. Later on, an analysis tied 18,000 or so TCR beta sequences to HLA alleles at 0.05 false discovery rate. Productive status was seen about 87% or about 30% of the time for most TCR beta V segments in an earlier analysis.

Concerning this clone: Its cognate antigen is unknown.

The CDR3 loop spans 16 amino acids. Germline V gives CDR1 MGHRA, CDR2 YSYEKL. With 1 base removed from V and 3 bases from J, the gap between germline ends came to 16 bases. Primers: 60 Vbeta forward and 13 Jbeta reverse. Sequenced by immunoSEQ multiplex PCR; TCRdb stores in-frame clones only, minus some. The sample lists under 200,000 clones; 70% to 85% were seen once. This clonotype was sampled from a woman aged 25 to 39 in good health and CMV-seropositive. Material: PBMCs. V usage is TRBV4-1 and J usage is TRBJ2-7, with D possibly matching TRBD2 (5 bases). CDR3 amino acids: CASSQVPRSGYYEQYF. The CDR3 bases are TGCGCCAGCAGCCAAGTCCCCCGCAGCGGTTACTACGAGCAGTACTTC.